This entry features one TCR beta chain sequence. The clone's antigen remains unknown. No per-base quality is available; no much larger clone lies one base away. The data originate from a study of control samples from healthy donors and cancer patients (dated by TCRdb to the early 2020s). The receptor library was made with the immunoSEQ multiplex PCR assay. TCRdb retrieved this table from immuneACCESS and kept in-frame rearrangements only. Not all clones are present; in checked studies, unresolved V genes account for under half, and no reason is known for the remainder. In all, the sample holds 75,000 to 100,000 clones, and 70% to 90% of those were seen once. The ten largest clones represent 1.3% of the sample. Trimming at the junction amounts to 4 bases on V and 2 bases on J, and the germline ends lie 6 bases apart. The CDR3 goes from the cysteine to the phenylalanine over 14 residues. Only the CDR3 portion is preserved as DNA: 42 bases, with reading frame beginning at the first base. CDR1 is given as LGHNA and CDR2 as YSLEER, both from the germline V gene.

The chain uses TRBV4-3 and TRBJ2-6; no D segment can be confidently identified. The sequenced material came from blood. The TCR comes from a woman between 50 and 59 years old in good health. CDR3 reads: CASSPWTGANVLTF. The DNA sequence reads TGCGCCAGCAGCCCCTGGACTGGGGCCAACGTCCTGACTTTC.